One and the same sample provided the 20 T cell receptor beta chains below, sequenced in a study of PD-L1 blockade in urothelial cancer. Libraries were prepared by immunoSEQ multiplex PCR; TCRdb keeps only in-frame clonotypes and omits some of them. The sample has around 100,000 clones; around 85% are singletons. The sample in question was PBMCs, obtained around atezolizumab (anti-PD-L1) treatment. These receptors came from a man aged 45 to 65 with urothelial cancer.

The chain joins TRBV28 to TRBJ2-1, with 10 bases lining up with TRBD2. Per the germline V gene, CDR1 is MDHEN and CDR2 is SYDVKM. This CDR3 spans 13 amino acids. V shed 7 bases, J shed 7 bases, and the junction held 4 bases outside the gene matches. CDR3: CASTKGLANEQFF. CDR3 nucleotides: TGTGCCAGCACCAAGGGACTAGCGAATGAGCAGTTCTTC. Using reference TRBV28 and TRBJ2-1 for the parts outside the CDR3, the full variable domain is DVKVTQSSRYLVKRTGEKVFLECVQDMDHENMFWYRQDPGLGLRLIYFSYDVKMKEKGDIPEGYSVSREKKERFSLILESASTNQTSMYLCASTKGLANEQFFGPGTRLTVL.

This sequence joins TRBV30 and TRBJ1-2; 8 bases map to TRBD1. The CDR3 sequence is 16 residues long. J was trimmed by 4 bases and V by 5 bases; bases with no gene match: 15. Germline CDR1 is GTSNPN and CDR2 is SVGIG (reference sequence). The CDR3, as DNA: TGTGCCTGGCTTTTTCGAGACAGGGGAACGAGCTATGGCTACACCTTC. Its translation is CAWLFRDRGTSYGYTF.

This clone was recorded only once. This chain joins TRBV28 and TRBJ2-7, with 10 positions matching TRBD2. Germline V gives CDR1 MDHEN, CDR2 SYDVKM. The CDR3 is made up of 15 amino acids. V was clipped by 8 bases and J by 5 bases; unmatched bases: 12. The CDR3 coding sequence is TGTGCCAGCCGCGGGCTAGCGGGAGAAGGCCACGAGCAGTACTTC. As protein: CASRGLAGEGHEQYF.

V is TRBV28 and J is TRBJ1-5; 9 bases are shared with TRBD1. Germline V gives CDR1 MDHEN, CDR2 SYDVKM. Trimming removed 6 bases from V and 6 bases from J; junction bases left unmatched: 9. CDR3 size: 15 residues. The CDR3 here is CASSRGDRASQPQHF. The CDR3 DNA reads TGTGCCAGCAGCAGGGGGGACAGGGCAAGTCAGCCCCAGCATTTT.

CDR3 in amino acids: CASSEYLSSYNEQFF. The CDR3 DNA reads TGTGCCAGCAGTGAATACCTAAGCTCCTACAATGAGCAGTTCTTC. The gene calls are TRBV2 and TRBJ2-1, with D unresolved. Looked up from germline, CDR1 is SNHLY and CDR2 is FYNNEI. This CDR3 has 15 residues. V lost 2 bases and J lost 0, with 8 bases in between.

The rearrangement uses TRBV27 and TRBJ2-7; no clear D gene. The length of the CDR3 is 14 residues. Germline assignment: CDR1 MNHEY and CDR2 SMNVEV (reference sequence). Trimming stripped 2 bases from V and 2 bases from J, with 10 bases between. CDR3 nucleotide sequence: TGTGCCAGCAGTTTAATAGCTACCCCCTACGAGCAGTACTTC. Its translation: CASSLIATPYEQYF.

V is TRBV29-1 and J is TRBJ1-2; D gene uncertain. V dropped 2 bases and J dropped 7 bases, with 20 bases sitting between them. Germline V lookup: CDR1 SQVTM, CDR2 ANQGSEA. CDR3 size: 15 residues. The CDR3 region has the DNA TGCAGCGTTGAACTCGGAGGCAACCAAGGAGGTGGCTACACCTTC. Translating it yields CSVELGGNQGGGYTF. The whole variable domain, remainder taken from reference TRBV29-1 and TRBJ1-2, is SAVISQKPSRDICQRGTSLTIQCQVDSQVTMMFWYRQQPGQSLTLIATANQGSEATYESGFVIDKFPISRPNLTFSTLTVSNMSPEDSSIYLCSVELGGNQGGGYTFGSGTRLTVV.

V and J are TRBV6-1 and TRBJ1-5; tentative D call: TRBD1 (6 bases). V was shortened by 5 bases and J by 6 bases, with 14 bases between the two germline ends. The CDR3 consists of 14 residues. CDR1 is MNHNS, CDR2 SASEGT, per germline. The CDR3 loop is CASSQEQGFQPQHF. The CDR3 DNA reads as TGTGCCAGCAGTCAAGAACAGGGCTTTCAGCCCCAGCATTTT.

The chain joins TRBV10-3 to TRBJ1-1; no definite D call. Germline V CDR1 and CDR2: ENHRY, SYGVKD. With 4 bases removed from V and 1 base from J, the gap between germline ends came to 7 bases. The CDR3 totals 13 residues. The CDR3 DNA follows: TGTGCCATCAGTGGATTCGGGAACACTGAAGCTTTCTTT. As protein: CAISGFGNTEAFF.

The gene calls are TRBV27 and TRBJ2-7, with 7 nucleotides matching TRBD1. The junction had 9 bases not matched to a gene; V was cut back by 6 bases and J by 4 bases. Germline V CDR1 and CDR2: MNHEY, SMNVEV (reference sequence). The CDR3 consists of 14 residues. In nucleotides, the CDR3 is TGTGCCAGCAGGAGGGGACAGAACGGGTACGAGCAGTACTTC. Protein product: CASRRGQNGYEQYF.

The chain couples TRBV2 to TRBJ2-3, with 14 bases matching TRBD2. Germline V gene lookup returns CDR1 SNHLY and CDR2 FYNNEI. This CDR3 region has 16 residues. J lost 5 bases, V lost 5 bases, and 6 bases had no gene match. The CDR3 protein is CASSPGLAGAVDTQYF. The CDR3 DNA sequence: TGTGCCAGCAGTCCGGGACTAGCGGGAGCGGTAGATACGCAGTATTTT. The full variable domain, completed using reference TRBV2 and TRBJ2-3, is EPEVTQTPSHQVTQMGQEVILRCVPISNHLYFYWYRQILGQKVEFLVSFYNNEISEKSEIFDDQFSVERPDGSNFTLKIRSTKLEDSAMYFCASSPGLAGAVDTQYFGPGTRLTVL.

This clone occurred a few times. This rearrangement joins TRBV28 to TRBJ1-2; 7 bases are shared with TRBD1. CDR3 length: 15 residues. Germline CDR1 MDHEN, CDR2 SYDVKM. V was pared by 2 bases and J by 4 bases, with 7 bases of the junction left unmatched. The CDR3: CASSLVGDRPYGYTF. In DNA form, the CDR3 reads TGTGCCAGCAGTTTAGTTGGGGACAGACCCTATGGCTACACCTTC.

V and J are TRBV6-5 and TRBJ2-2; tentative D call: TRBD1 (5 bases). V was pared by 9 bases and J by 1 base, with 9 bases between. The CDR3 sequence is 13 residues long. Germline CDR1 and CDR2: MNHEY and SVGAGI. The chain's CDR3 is CASRQKNTGELFF. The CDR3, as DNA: TGTGCCAGTAGACAGAAGAACACCGGGGAGCTGTTTTTT.

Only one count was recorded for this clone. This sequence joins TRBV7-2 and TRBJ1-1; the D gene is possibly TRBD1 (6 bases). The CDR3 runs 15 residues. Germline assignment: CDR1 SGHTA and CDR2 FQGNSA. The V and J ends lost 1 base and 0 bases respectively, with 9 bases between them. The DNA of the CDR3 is TGTGCCAGCAGCTTAGGTAGGGGGATGAACACTGAAGCTTTCTTT. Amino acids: CASSLGRGMNTEAFF.

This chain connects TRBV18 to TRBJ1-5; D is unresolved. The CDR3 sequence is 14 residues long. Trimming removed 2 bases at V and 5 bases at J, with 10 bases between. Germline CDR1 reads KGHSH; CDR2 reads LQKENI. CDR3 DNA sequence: TGTGCCAGCTCACCAATTGGCGGGGATCAGCCCCAGCATTTT. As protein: CASSPIGGDQPQHF.

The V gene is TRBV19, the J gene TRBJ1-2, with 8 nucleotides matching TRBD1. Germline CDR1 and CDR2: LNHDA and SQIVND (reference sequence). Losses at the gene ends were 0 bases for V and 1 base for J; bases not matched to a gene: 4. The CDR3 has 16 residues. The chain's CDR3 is CASSIEGTGGNYGYTF. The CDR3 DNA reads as TGTGCCAGTAGTATAGAAGGGACAGGAGGTAACTATGGCTACACCTTC.

CDR3 DNA sequence: TGTGCCTGGAGGACTAGCGGCACAGATACGCAGTATTTT. It encodes CAWRTSGTDTQYF. This rearrangement joins TRBV30 to TRBJ2-3; 8 positions agree with TRBD2. With V trimmed by 3 bases and J by 1 base, 0 bases remained unmatched. CDR1 is GTSNPN, CDR2 SVGIG, per germline (reference sequence). This CDR3 is 13 amino acids long.

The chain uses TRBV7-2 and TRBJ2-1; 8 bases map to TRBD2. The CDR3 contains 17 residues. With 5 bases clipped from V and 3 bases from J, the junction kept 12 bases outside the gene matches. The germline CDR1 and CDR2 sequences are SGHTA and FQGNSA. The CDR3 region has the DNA TGTGCCAGCAGCCCGCGGGGGGCGGGAGAAAGCTACAATGAGCAGTTCTTC. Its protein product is CASSPRGAGESYNEQFF.

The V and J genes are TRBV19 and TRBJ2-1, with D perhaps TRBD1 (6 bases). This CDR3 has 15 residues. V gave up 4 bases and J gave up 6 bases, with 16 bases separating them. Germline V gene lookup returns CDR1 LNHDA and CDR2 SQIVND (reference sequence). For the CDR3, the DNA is TGTGCCAGTAGTAGCCGACAGGACCCCTCCAATGAGCAGTTCTTC. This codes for CASSSRQDPSNEQFF.

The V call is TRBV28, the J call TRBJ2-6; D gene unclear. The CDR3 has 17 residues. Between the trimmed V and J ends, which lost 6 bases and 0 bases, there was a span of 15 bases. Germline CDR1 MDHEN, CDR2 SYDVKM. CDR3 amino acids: CASRPTIRPSGANVLTF. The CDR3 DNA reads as TGTGCCAGCAGGCCAACTATAAGACCCTCTGGGGCCAACGTCCTGACTTTC.